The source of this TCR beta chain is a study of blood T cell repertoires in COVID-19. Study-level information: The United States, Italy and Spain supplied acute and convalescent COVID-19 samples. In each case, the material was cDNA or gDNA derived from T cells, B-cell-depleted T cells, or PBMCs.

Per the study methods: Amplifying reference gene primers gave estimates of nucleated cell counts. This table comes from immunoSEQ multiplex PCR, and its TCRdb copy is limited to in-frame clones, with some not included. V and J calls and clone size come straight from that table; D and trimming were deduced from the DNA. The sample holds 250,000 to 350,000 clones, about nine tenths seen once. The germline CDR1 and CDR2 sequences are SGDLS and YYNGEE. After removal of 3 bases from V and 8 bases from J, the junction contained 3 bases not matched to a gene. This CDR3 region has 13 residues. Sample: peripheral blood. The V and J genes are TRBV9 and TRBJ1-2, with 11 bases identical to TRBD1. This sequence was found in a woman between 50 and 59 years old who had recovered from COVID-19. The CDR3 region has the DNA TGTGCCAGCAGCGGGACAGGGGGCTTCGGCTACACCTTC. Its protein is CASSGTGGFGYTF.